The 24 T cell receptor beta chains reported below all come from one sample, sequenced in a study of tumor-infiltrating lymphocytes in glioblastoma multiforme. TCR beta libraries were built from RNA through three nested multiplex PCR rounds using modified ARM-PCR. TCRdb re-derived calls from the multiplex PCR reads in MiXCR, one entry per CDR3 protein. The sample has tens of thousands of distinct CDR3 sequences; roughly 64% are singletons. Specimen: brain tumor tissue. Receptors originate from a male donor with glioblastoma.

This clonotype was seen repeatedly, ten times or more. CDR3 coding DNA: TGCGCCAGCAGCTTTGGGACCGGGACAGGGGGAGAGCAGTACTTC. Translation: CASSFGTGTGGEQYF. The J gene is TRBJ2-7, the V gene TRBV5-1; 11 nucleotides agree with TRBD1. CDR1 and CDR2 (germline): SGHRS, YFSETQ. Unmatched junction bases numbered 8, after V lost 2 bases and J lost 7 bases. The CDR3 has 15 amino acids.

This chain links TRBV24-1 with TRBJ2-1; 7 nucleotides line up with TRBD1. V trimming: 8 bases; J trimming: 6 bases; junction bases outside the gene matches: 15. The CDR3 is made up of 16 amino acids. Looked up from germline, CDR1 is KGHDR and CDR2 is SFDVKD. This CDR3 reads CATNGTRDSPSNEQFF. In DNA, the CDR3 is TGTGCCACCAATGGGACACGGGACAGCCCGTCCAATGAGCAGTTCTTC.

Points on this clonotype: A much larger clonotype is one base distant, so this may be a read error. This chain uses TRBV29-1 with TRBJ2-1; 7 bases align to TRBD2. The germline CDR1 and CDR2 sequences are SQVTM and ANQGSEA. The J segment lost 4 bases and the V segment lost 5 bases, leaving 11 bases of the junction unmatched. The CDR3 is 15 amino acids. The DNA for the CDR3 is TGCAGCGTTTGGGGGGGGGGGGGGATATACAATGAGCAGTTCTTC. This codes for CSVWGGGGIYNEQFF.

This clonotype has a single count. At one end the junction does not follow the germline gene, possibly because of a read error. The rearrangement links TRBV11-2 to TRBJ2-7, with D tentatively TRBD2 (5 bases). Germline CDR1 SGHAT, CDR2 FQNNGV. CDR3 length: 15 amino acids. CDR3 DNA sequence: TGTGCCGGCAGCTTCTCTAGCCTAGCACTATATGAGCGGTACTTC. It specifies CAGSFSSLALYERYF.

The V call is TRBV11-3, the J call TRBJ2-1, with TRBD2 matching over 10 bases. CDR1 is SGHNT, CDR2 YENEEA, per germline. Trimming took 9 bases from V and 6 from J; bases not matched to a gene: 14. The CDR3 extends over 16 amino acids. This CDR3 reads CASSLQGLAGVNEQFF. CDR3 coding DNA: TGTGCCAGTAGCCTTCAGGGTCTAGCGGGAGTCAATGAGCAGTTCTTC.

V usage is TRBV4-1 and J usage is TRBJ1-5; no clear D gene. The CDR3 is 15 amino acids. CDR1 is MGHRA and CDR2 is YSYEKL in the germline V gene. Trimming took off 1 base at V and 1 base at J, with 8 bases between the two ends. The CDR3 protein is CASSQGLTSNQPQHF. The CDR3 coding sequence is TGCGCCAGCAGCCAAGGACTCACGAGCAATCAGCCCCAGCATTTT.

As for this clonotype: A single base separates this from a much larger clone, so it may be a read error. V gene TRBV20-1 combines with J gene TRBJ2-7; D gene unclear. Looked up from germline, CDR1 is DFQATT and CDR2 is SNEGSKA (reference sequence). Trimming took off 0 bases at V and 4 bases at J, with 10 bases between the two ends. The CDR3 contains 13 residues. This chain's CDR3 is CSARDDWAYEQYF. Written as DNA, the CDR3 is TGCAGTGCTAGAGATGACTGGGCGTACGAGCAGTACTTC.

The chain uses TRBV6-1 and TRBJ2-7, with TRBD1 as a possible D gene (6 bases). V lost 5 bases to trimming and J lost 4 bases, with 12 bases between them. The CDR3 sequence is 13 residues long. Germline CDR1 reads MNHNS; CDR2 reads SASEGT. The CDR3 protein is CASSPGDRYEQYF. CDR3 DNA: TGTGCCAGCAGTCCAGGGGACCGTTACGAGCAGTACTTC.

V usage is TRBV20-1 and J usage is TRBJ1-3, with D possibly being TRBD1 (5 bases). The CDR3 runs to 14 residues. CDR1 and CDR2 from the germline V gene are DFQATT and SNEGSKA (reference sequence). V gave up 5 bases and J gave up 4 bases, with 15 bases separating them. The CDR3 nucleotides read TGCAGTGCTCTCAGTATGGGGCCGGGAAACACCATATATTTT. It specifies CSALSMGPGNTIYF.

On this clonotype itself: This may be a read error, as it is one base from a much larger clone. The V and J genes are TRBV5-1 and TRBJ2-1; tentatively, D is TRBD2 (6 bases). V lost 0 bases, J lost 4 bases, and 17 bases lay in between. The germline CDR1 and CDR2 sequences are SGHRS and YFSETQ. This CDR3 spans 17 amino acids. The CDR3: CASSLVAGGIGYNEQFF. The CDR3, as DNA: TGCGCCAGCAGCTTGGTGGCAGGCGGGATAGGTTACAATGAGCAGTTCTTC.

Worth noting for this clonotype: The junction differs from germline at one of its ends, possibly a read error. The V gene is TRBV20-1, the J gene TRBJ1-1, with D possibly being TRBD1 (5 bases). The germline V gene has CDR1 DFQATT and CDR2 SNEGSKA (reference sequence). The CDR3 loop spans 13 amino acids. The CDR3 here is CSADDGGGTEAFF. CDR3 nucleotide sequence: TGCAGTGCAGACGACGGGGGGGGAACTGAGGCTTTCTTT.

This chain connects TRBV18 to TRBJ2-5; TRBD2 is a possible D gene (6 bases). The CDR3 extends over 14 amino acids. Trimming took 3 bases from V and 3 from J, leaving 11 bases between them. Germline-derived CDR1 and CDR2 are KGHSH and LQKENI. CDR3 in DNA: TGTGCCAGCTCACCTCGGAGGGCGGAAGAGACCCAGTACTTC. Translation: CASSPRRAEETQYF.

Turning to this clonotype: The junction and the germline gene differ at one end; a read error may be behind it. V usage is TRBV2 and J usage is TRBJ2-7; 8 bases match TRBD1. The germline V gene encodes CDR1 SNHLY and CDR2 FYNNEI. This CDR3 region has 13 residues. The CDR3 protein is CVSSGQGLAEQYF. The DNA of the CDR3 is TGTGTCAGCAGTGGACAGGGTTTGGCTGAGCAGTACTTC.

A word on this clonotype: A read error may be the cause here, since a much bigger clone is one base away. This CDR3 is missing its conserved last phenylalanine or tryptophan, likely due to a read error. This chain connects TRBV28 to TRBJ1-3; D possibly corresponds to TRBD1 (6 bases). Germline CDR1 is MDHEN and CDR2 is SYDVKM. The CDR3 contains 13 residues. With 5 bases removed from V and 4 bases from J, the gap between germline ends came to 9 bases. The DNA for the CDR3 is TGTGCCAGCAGTACGGGGACAGGAAACACCATATATTCT. It is translated as CASSTGTGNTIYS.

As for this clonotype: A much larger clone is a single base away; this may be a read error. The V gene is TRBV6-1, the J gene TRBJ1-4; D gene unclear. The CDR3 is 15 residues long. CDR1 and CDR2 from the germline V gene are MNHNS and SASEGT. CDR3 protein: CASSGYRNSNENLFF. The CDR3 DNA reads as TGTGCCAGCAGTGGATACAGAAACAGTAATGAAAACCTGTTTTTT.

Comments on this clonotype: This may arise from a read error, as a much more abundant clone is one base away. This chain uses TRBV7-8 with TRBJ2-7, with TRBD1 identical over 8 bases. The CDR3 is 16 amino acids. Germline loops: CDR1 SGHVS, CDR2 FQNEAQ. DNA of the CDR3: TGTGCCAGCAGACAATACACCGGGACAGGTGTCTACGGGCAGTACTTC. It specifies CASRQYTGTGVYGQYF.

The J gene is TRBJ2-5, the V gene TRBV7-9; D unclear. The V end was cut by 1 base, the J end by 2 bases, with 11 bases between. In germline, CDR1 is SEHNR, CDR2 FQNEAQ (reference sequence). This CDR3 spans 15 amino acids. The CDR3 sequence: CASSLVFLTQETQYF. The CDR3 coding sequence is TGTGCCAGCAGCTTAGTCTTTCTGACACAAGAGACCCAGTACTTC.

The gene calls are TRBV12-3 or TRBV12-4 and TRBJ2-2; D not certain. The CDR3 length is 15 residues. V shed 6 bases and J shed 9 bases, with 20 bases lying between them. For the CDR3, the DNA is TGTGCCAGCAGCCAACATGGTGGCCGTACCAGGGAGCTGTTTTTT. As protein: CASSQHGGRTRELFF.

This clonotype was seen a few times. This chain joins TRBV24-1 and TRBJ2-2, with a possible D match to TRBD1 (6 bases). The V gene's germline CDR1 is KGHDR and CDR2 SFDVKD. This CDR3 is built from 15 residues. V was pared by 6 bases and J by 6 bases, with 16 bases between. The CDR3 region is CATSKTGTEAGELFF. Here the CDR3 DNA reads TGTGCCACCAGTAAAACAGGGACGGAGGCCGGGGAGCTGTTTTTT.

This clonotype is medium-sized in the sample. The rearrangement joins TRBV11-2 to TRBJ2-6; D uncertain. The germline CDR1 and CDR2 sequences are SGHAT and FQNNGV. The CDR3 runs to 18 residues. V shed 5 bases and J shed 4 bases, with 21 bases lying between them. The CDR3 nucleotides read TGTGCCAGCAGCCCCCATCGGGTTGGCTCATCCGGGGCCAACGTCCTGACTTTC. It translates to CASSPHRVGSSGANVLTF.

This clonotype was counted at least ten times. The rearrangement links TRBV12-3 or TRBV12-4 to TRBJ1-1, with 10 bases aligning to TRBD1. CDR3 size: 16 residues. J was trimmed by 3 bases and V by 3 bases; bases with no gene match: 7. The CDR3, as DNA: TGTGCCAGCAGTTTTGGGGACAGGGGCTTGGACACTGAAGCTTTCTTT. Protein: CASSFGDRGLDTEAFF.

The chain has TRBV6-5 and TRBJ1-2; possibly TRBD1 for D (5 bases). V lost 1 base and J 11 bases, leaving 14 bases between the germline ends. The CDR3 has 13 residues. CDR1 is MNHEY, CDR2 SVGAGI, per germline. The CDR3 sequence: CASSYFAGGGYTF. The DNA of the CDR3 is TGTGCCAGCAGTTACTTTGCGGGGGGAGGTTACACCTTC.

As for this clonotype: The junction does not match germline at one end; this may be a read error. The chain recombines TRBV11-3 with TRBJ2-3; D is perhaps TRBD1 or TRBD2 (5 bases each). Germline assignment: CDR1 SGHNT and CDR2 YENEEA. This CDR3 has 14 residues. Here the CDR3 DNA reads TGTGCCAACTCCCGGGGAACGGACACAGATACACAGTATTTT. Its translation: CANSRGTDTDTQYF.

V and J are TRBV20-1 and TRBJ2-7; D is possibly TRBD2 (5 bases). Germline assignment: CDR1 DFQATT and CDR2 SNEGSKA (reference sequence). There are 13 residues in the CDR3. V lost 6 bases, J lost 7 bases, and 19 bases lay in between. The CDR3 loop reads CSARLTGSGEQYF. CDR3 DNA sequence: TGCAGTGCCAGATTAACTGGGTCGGGAGAGCAGTACTTC.